These 23 T cell receptor beta chains were sequenced from one sample in a study of CD8 T cells in Susac syndrome. Reverse transcription of roughly 0.45 to 1 ug RNA was performed with random hexamers. TCRdb passed the immunoSEQ multiplex PCR reads through MiXCR, listing each CDR3 protein once. The table lists about 140,000 distinct CDR3 sequences, approximately 95% of them singletons, with approximately 0.27% in the top ten. Material for sequencing was CD8+ T cells from PBMCs. The receptor source for this set is a human donor in good health.

The rearrangement links TRBV28 to TRBJ2-5, with TRBD1 matching over 10 bases. J was trimmed by 5 bases and V by 9 bases; bases with no gene match: 9. The CDR3 length is 14 residues. Germline V CDR1 and CDR2: MDHEN, SYDVKM. Here the CDR3 DNA reads TGTGCCAGTCTGATCCGGGACAGGGGCGAGACCCAGTACTTC. It translates to CASLIRDRGETQYF.

The chain joins TRBV29-1 to TRBJ2-3; a possible D gene is TRBD2 (5 bases). CDR3 length equals 13 residues. Trimming took off 7 bases at V and 2 bases at J, with 13 bases between the two ends. Germline CDR1 SQVTM, CDR2 ANQGSEA. Here the CDR3 DNA reads TGCAGCGGGAAGGGAGCGACCACAGATACGCAGTATTTT. Translated: CSGKGATTDTQYF.

The rearrangement links TRBV28 to TRBJ2-3; 9 nucleotides agree with TRBD1. The CDR3 runs 15 residues. Unmatched junction bases numbered 5, after V lost 3 bases and J lost 4 bases. Germline V CDR1 and CDR2: MDHEN, SYDVKM. CDR3 in DNA: TGTGCCAGCAGTTTTGCAACAGGGGGCGCAGATACGCAGTATTTT. It encodes CASSFATGGADTQYF.

This clonotype was recorded only once. The chain has TRBV3-1 and TRBJ2-1, with TRBD2 matching over 9 bases. With 2 bases clipped from V and 1 base from J, the junction kept 6 bases outside the gene matches. This CDR3 region has 17 residues. Germline CDR1 and CDR2: LGHDT and YNNKEL (reference sequence). In nucleotides, the CDR3 is TGTGCCAGCAGCCAAAATGGACTAGCGCTGTCCTACAATGAGCAGTTCTTC. This encodes CASSQNGLALSYNEQFF.

This clonotype was seen only a few times. CDR3: CASSLVGVTDTQYF. The CDR3 DNA reads TGTGCCAGCAGCTTAGTGGGCGTAACAGATACGCAGTATTTT. The V gene is TRBV7-6, the J gene TRBJ2-3, with unresolved D. Trimming stripped 1 base from V and 3 bases from J, with 8 bases between. Per germline, CDR1 SGHVS and CDR2 FNYEAQ. The CDR3 is 14 residues long.

CDR3 in DNA: TGCAGCGCCCGGTTTGGTGGCAATCAGCCCCAGCATTTT. Amino acid sequence: CSARFGGNQPQHF. The chain couples TRBV29-1 to TRBJ1-5; D ambiguous. Per the germline V gene, CDR1 is SQVTM and CDR2 is ANQGSEA. Trimming stripped 7 bases from V and 2 bases from J, with 12 bases between. CDR3 length: 13 amino acids.

V is TRBV5-1 and J is TRBJ2-5; maybe TRBD1 (6 bases). CDR3 length: 14 residues. The V gene lost 7 bases and the J gene lost 2 bases, with 15 bases spanning the gap. The germline V gene encodes CDR1 SGHRS and CDR2 YFSETQ. The DNA of the CDR3 is TGCGCCAGCCGAGCGGACAGTCTTCAAGAGACCCAGTACTTC. Its protein is CASRADSLQETQYF. Looking up the rest from reference TRBV5-1 and TRBJ2-5 gives the full variable domain: KAGVTQTPRYLIKTRGQQVTLSCSPISGHRSVSWYQQTPGQGLQFLFEYFSETQRNKGNFPGRFSGRQFSNSRSEMNVSTLELGDSALYLCASRADSLQETQYFGPGTRLLVL.

This chain links TRBV14 with TRBJ2-5; tentatively, D is TRBD2 (6 bases). V was clipped by 8 bases and J by 1 base, with 8 bases between them. The CDR3 extends over 12 amino acids. CDR1 SGHDN and CDR2 FVKESK come from the germline V gene. The CDR3, as DNA: TGTGCCAGCTTGGGAGGCCAAGAGACCCAGTACTTC. This encodes CASLGGQETQYF.

This clonotype was seen once. The chain carries TRBV28 and TRBJ2-7, with 7 bases fitting TRBD1. Losses at the gene ends were 6 bases for V and 3 bases for J; bases not matched to a gene: 8. Germline assignment: CDR1 MDHEN and CDR2 SYDVKM. The CDR3 runs 14 residues. The CDR3 protein is CASRTRQGRYEQYF. The DNA of the CDR3 is TGTGCCAGCAGGACCCGACAGGGCCGCTACGAGCAGTACTTC. The full variable domain, rest sourced from reference TRBV28 and TRBJ2-7, is DVKVTQSSRYLVKRTGEKVFLECVQDMDHENMFWYRQDPGLGLRLIYFSYDVKMKEKGDIPEGYSVSREKKERFSLILESASTNQTSMYLCASRTRQGRYEQYFGPGTRLTVT.

The chain has TRBV29-1 and TRBJ1-2, with 7 bases identical to TRBD1. Germline values: CDR1 SQVTM, CDR2 ANQGSEA. This CDR3 is 12 amino acids long. V lost 2 bases and J lost 7; bases outside the gene matches: 4. CDR3 sequence (DNA): TGCAGCGTTGAAAGTGACAGGGTTGGCTACACCTTC. It encodes CSVESDRVGYTF. The full variable domain, completed using reference TRBV29-1 and TRBJ1-2, is SAVISQKPSRDICQRGTSLTIQCQVDSQVTMMFWYRQQPGQSLTLIATANQGSEATYESGFVIDKFPISRPNLTFSTLTVSNMSPEDSSIYLCSVESDRVGYTFGSGTRLTVV.

The rearrangement uses TRBV28 and TRBJ2-3; weak D call: TRBD2 (5 bases). The V gene lost 4 bases and the J gene lost 0 bases, with 11 bases spanning the gap. Looked up from germline, CDR1 is MDHEN and CDR2 is SYDVKM. The CDR3 spans 15 residues. The chain's CDR3 is CASSSRLASTDTQYF. The CDR3 DNA reads TGTGCCAGCAGTTCCCGGCTAGCTAGCACAGATACGCAGTATTTT.

This clonotype has just one count. The chain combines TRBV3-1 with TRBJ2-1, with TRBD2 matching over 11 bases. This CDR3 has 16 amino acids. Germline V gene lookup returns CDR1 LGHDT and CDR2 YNNKEL (reference sequence). Losses at the gene ends were 1 base for V and 8 bases for J; bases not matched to a gene: 7. In DNA, the CDR3 is TGTGCCAGCAGCCAAGGGGCTAGCGGGAGGTCCGATGAGCAGTTCTTC. This encodes CASSQGASGRSDEQFF.

The J gene is TRBJ2-3, the V gene TRBV12-3 or TRBV12-4; D might be TRBD2 (6 bases). V was clipped by 6 bases and J by 6 bases, with 13 bases between them. The CDR3 is 13 residues long. In DNA, the CDR3 is TGTGCCAGCAGACCCCCGGGAGACGATACGCAGTATTTT. Protein sequence: CASRPPGDDTQYF.

V is TRBV2 and J is TRBJ1-2; the match to TRBD1 covers 8 bases. This CDR3 comprises 15 residues. CDR1 is SNHLY and CDR2 is FYNNEI in the germline V gene. V lost 4 bases and J lost 0; bases outside the gene matches: 4. CDR3 sequence: CASSGPDRANYGYTF. In DNA, the CDR3 is TGTGCCAGCAGTGGACCGGACAGGGCTAACTATGGCTACACCTTC.

The chain uses TRBV20-1 and TRBJ1-2; D gene uncertain. The CDR3 contains 11 residues. Trimming took off 6 bases at V and 6 bases at J, with 11 bases between the two ends. Germline values: CDR1 DFQATT, CDR2 SNEGSKA (reference sequence). The CDR3 DNA follows: TGCAGTGCCCTGGAGGTGGATGGCTACACCTTC. Translated, it gives CSALEVDGYTF.

V is TRBV5-4 and J is TRBJ2-3, with D hard to call. The germline V and J ends were trimmed by 3 bases and 4 bases, with 9 bases remaining between them. The V gene's germline CDR1 is SGHNT and CDR2 YYREEE (reference sequence). The CDR3 sequence is 13 residues long. The CDR3 loop is CASSSTYADTQYF. The CDR3 bases are TGTGCCAGCAGCTCCACCTACGCAGATACGCAGTATTTT.

The J gene is TRBJ2-1, the V gene TRBV24-1; TRBD2 agrees at 10 bases. J lost 5 bases, V lost 3 bases, and 9 bases had no gene match. This CDR3 comprises 17 residues. Germline V lookup: CDR1 KGHDR, CDR2 SFDVKD. CDR3 coding DNA: TGTGCCACCAGTGATCCACGACTAGCGGGTGGAAACAATGAGCAGTTCTTC. Amino acid sequence: CATSDPRLAGGNNEQFF.

This sequence joins TRBV20-1 and TRBJ2-7, with 10 positions matching TRBD2. This CDR3 region has 15 residues. V lost 3 bases and J lost 1; bases outside the gene matches: 6. From germline, CDR1 is DFQATT and CDR2 SNEGSKA (reference sequence). For the CDR3, the DNA is TGCAGTGCTAGGTCCCTAGCGGGAGTGTCCTACGAGCAGTACTTC. Translated: CSARSLAGVSYEQYF.

This chain connects TRBV6-1 to TRBJ2-1; D is ambiguous. CDR1 is MNHNS, CDR2 SASEGT, per germline. The CDR3 is 14 residues long. Deletions cut 1 base from V and 3 bases from J, with 7 bases between. CDR3 residues: CASSEGAVYNEQFF. The DNA for the CDR3 is TGTGCCAGCAGTGAAGGGGCAGTCTACAATGAGCAGTTCTTC.

This sequence joins TRBV27 and TRBJ2-6, with D possibly matching TRBD2 (5 bases). CDR3 length equals 15 residues. The ends were cut back, 7 bases at V and 0 bases at J, with 10 bases in the middle. The germline CDR1 and CDR2 sequences are MNHEY and SMNVEV (reference sequence). CDR3 nucleotides: TGTGCCAGCACCCACGGGGACTCTGGGGCCAACGTCCTGACTTTC. This codes for CASTHGDSGANVLTF.

The chain couples TRBV29-1 to TRBJ1-3, with 9 bases that match TRBD1. CDR3 length equals 15 residues. J gave up 3 bases and V 7 bases, and 10 bases lay outside the gene matches. Looked up from germline, CDR1 is SQVTM and CDR2 is ANQGSEA. The CDR3 here is CSAFGGQGGGNTIYF. CDR3 DNA: TGCAGCGCCTTTGGGGGACAGGGTGGTGGAAACACCATATATTTT.

The gene calls are TRBV2 and TRBJ2-1, with a possible D match to TRBD2 (6 bases). V lost 7 bases, J lost 8 bases, and 18 bases lay in between. The CDR3 covers 14 residues. The germline gives CDR1 SNHLY, CDR2 FYNNEI. In DNA form, the CDR3 reads TGTGCCAGCATGGGCGGGGCCAACAACGATGAGCAGTTCTTC. Translated, it gives CASMGGANNDEQFF. The full variable domain, with the rest looked up from reference TRBV2 and TRBJ2-1, is EPEVTQTPSHQVTQMGQEVILRCVPISNHLYFYWYRQILGQKVEFLVSFYNNEISEKSEIFDDQFSVERPDGSNFTLKIRSTKLEDSAMYFCASMGGANNDEQFFGPGTRLTVL.

V gene TRBV24-1 combines with J gene TRBJ2-1; 7 bases are a match to TRBD1. V was pared by 9 bases and J by 8 bases, with 6 bases of the junction left unmatched. The CDR3 totals 12 residues. Germline V lookup: CDR1 KGHDR, CDR2 SFDVKD. The CDR3 spells CATRQGTDEQFF. The CDR3 DNA is TGTGCCACCCGACAGGGTACGGATGAGCAGTTCTTC.